This T cell receptor (beta chain) stems from a study of breast tumors, draining lymph nodes, adjacent tissues. Overall study results and limits: Data fit most tumor T cells coming from lymph node, expanding in tumor. Compared with lymph nodes, tumors were less diverse; compared with nontumor tissue, more. Tumor T cell lymph node origin was a supported hypothesis, not proven.

Germline V gene sequence: CDR1 LNHDA, CDR2 SQIVND (reference sequence). The CDR3 length is 14 residues. The lymph nodes were axillary draining lymph nodes from breast cancer patients. This clonotype was seen a handful of times. Antigen unknown. TCRdb re-called the multiplex PCR reads with MiXCR, one entry per CDR3 protein. The repertoire holds approximately 170,000 distinct CDR3 sequences, with approximately 30% as singletons. The rearrangement links TRBV19 to TRBJ2-5; 8 bases fit TRBD2. Material: axillary lymph node tissue. The clonotype originates from a female donor with breast cancer. Some clones in this sample may be carry-over from other donors' samples. The CDR3 DNA is TGTGCTAGAGGGACGGGGGGGAGCCAAGAGACCCAGTACTTC. It specifies CARGTGGSQETQYF.